This TCR beta chain stems from a study of response to subunit inactivated influenza vaccine. Study results and caveats: Seasonal influenza vaccination, on each occasion, was suggested by the authors to recruit few new T cells.

Each CDR3 protein is one row after TCRdb ran MiXCR on the RT-PCR reads. Of fewer than 250,000 distinct CDR3 sequences listed, over 13% were seen once; the top ten hold roughly 24%. The length of the CDR3 is 15 residues. CDR1 is SGHVS and CDR2 is FQNEAQ in the germline V gene. The ends lost 3 bases at V and 7 bases at J; junction bases unmatched: 9. About this clonotype: What it binds is unknown.

Sample: CD8+ T cells sorted from PBMCs, taken 5 days after vaccination. The J gene is TRBJ2-1, the V gene TRBV7-8; 7 bases map to TRBD2. The sequence derives from a man aged 50 to 60 who received an inactivated influenza vaccine. The CDR3 region has the DNA TGTGCCAGCAGCTTCCATTGGGGGGGAGGGAATGAGCAGTTCTTC. Translation: CASSFHWGGGNEQFF.